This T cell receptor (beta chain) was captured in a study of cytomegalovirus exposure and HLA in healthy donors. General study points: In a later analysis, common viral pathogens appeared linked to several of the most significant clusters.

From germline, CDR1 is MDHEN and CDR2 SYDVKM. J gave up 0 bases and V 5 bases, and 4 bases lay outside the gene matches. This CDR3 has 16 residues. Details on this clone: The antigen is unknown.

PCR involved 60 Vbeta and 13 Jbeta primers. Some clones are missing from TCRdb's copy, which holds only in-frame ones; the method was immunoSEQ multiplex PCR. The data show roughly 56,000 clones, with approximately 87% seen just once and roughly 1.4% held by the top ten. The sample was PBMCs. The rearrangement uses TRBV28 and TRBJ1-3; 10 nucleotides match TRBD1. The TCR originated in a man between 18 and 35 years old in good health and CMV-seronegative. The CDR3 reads CASSLTGGFSGNTIYF. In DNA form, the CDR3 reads TGTGCCAGCAGTCTGACAGGGGGCTTCTCTGGAAACACCATATATTTT.